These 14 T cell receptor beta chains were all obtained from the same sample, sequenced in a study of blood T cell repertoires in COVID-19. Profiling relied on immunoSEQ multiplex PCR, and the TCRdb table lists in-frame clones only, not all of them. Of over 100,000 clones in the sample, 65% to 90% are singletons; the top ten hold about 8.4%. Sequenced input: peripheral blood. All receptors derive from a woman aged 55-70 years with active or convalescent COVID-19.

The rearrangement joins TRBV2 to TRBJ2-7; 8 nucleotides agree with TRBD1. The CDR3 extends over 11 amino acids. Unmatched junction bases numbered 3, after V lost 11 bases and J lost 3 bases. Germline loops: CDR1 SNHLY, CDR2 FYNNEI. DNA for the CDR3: TGTGCCGGCGGACAGGGCTACGAGCAGTACGTC. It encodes CAGGQGYEQYV.

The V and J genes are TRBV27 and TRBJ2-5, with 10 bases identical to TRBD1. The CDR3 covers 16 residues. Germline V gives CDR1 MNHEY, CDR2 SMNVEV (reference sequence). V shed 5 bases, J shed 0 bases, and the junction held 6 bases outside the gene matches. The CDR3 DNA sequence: TGTGCCAGCAGTCCAGGGACAGGGGCGAACCAAGAGACCCAGTACTTC. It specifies CASSPGTGANQETQYF.

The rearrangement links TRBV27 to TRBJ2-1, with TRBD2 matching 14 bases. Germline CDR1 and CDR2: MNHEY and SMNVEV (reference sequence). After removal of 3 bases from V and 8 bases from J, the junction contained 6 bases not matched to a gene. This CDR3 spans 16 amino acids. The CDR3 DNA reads TGTGCCAGCAGTTTCGGGACTAGCGGGAGACGCGATGAGCAGTTCTTC. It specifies CASSFGTSGRRDEQFF.

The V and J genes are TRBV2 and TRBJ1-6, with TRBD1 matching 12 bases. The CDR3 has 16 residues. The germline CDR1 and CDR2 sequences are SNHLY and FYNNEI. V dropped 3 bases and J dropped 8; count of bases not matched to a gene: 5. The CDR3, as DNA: TGTGCCAGCAGTGAGTTGGGACAGGGGGCTTATTCACCCCTCCACTTT. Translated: CASSELGQGAYSPLHF.

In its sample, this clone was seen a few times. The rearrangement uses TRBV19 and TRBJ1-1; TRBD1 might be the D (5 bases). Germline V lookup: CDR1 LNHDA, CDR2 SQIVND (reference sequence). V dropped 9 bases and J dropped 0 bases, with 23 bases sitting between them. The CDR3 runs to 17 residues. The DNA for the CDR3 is TGTGCCAGCCGGCGTGGGGGGTCTTTTTCCTTGAACACTGAAGCTTTCTTT. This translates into CASRRGGSFSLNTEAFF. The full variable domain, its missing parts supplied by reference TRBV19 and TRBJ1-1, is DGGITQSPKYLFRKEGQNVTLSCEQNLNHDAMYWYRQDPGQGLRLIYYSQIVNDFQKGDIAEGYSVSREKKESFPLTVTSAQKNPTAFYLCASRRGGSFSLNTEAFFGQGTRLTVV.

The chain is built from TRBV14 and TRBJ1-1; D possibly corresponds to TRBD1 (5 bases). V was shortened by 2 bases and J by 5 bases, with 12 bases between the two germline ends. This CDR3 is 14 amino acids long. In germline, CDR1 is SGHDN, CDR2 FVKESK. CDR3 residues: CASSQLRGFTEAFF. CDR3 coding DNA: TGTGCCAGCAGCCAACTTCGGGGGTTTACTGAAGCTTTCTTT.

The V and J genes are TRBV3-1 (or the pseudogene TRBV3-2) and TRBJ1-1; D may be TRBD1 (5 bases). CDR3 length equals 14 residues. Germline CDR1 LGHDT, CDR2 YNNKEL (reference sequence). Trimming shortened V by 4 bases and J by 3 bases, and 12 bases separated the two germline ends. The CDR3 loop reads CASSRRAVDTEAFF. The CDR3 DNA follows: TGTGCCAGCAGCCGCAGGGCAGTGGACACTGAAGCTTTCTTT.

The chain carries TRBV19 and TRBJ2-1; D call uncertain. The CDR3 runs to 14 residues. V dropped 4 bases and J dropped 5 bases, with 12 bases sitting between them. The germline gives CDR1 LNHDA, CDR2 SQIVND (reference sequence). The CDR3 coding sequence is TGTGCCAGTAGTAGCGAGTCCTACGACAATGAGCAGTTCTTC. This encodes CASSSESYDNEQFF.

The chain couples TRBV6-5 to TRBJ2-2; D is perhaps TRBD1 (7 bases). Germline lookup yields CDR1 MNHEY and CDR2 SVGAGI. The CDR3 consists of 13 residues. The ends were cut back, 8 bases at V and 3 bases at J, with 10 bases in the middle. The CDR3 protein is CASAGQYTGELFF. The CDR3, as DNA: TGTGCCAGCGCGGGACAGTACACCGGGGAGCTGTTTTTT.

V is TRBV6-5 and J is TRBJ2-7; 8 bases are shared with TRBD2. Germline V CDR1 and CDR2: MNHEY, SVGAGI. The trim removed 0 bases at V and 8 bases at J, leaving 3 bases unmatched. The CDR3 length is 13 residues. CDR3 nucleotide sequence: TGTGCCAGCAGTTACTCGCCTAGCGGGCAGCAGTACGTC. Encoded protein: CASSYSPSGQQYV.

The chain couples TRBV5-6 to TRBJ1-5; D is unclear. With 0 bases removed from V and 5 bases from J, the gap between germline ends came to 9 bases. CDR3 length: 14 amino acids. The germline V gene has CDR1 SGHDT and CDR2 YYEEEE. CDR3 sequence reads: CASSLGGVYQPQHF. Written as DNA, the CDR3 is TGTGCCAGCAGCTTGGGCGGGGTTTATCAGCCCCAGCATTTT.

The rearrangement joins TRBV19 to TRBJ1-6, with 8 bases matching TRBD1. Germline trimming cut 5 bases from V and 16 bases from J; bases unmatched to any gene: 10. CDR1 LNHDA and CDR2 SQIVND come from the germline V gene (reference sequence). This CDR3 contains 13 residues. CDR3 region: CASSSTGQGKLHF. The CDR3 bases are TGTGCCAGTAGTTCTACTGGACAGGGAAAGCTCCACTTT.

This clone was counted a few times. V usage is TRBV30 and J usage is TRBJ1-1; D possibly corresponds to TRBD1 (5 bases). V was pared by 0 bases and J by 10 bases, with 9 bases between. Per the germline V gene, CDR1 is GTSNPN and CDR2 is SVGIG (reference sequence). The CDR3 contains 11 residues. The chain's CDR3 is CAWSVVGVAFF. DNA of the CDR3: TGTGCCTGGAGTGTTGTAGGGGTAGCTTTCTTT.

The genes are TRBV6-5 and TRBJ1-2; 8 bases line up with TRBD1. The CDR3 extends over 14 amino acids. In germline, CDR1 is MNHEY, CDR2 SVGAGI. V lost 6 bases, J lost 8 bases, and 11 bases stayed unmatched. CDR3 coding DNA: TGTGCCAGCAGCCCAAACCGGGACAGGAGAGGCTACACCTTC. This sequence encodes CASSPNRDRRGYTF.